This T cell receptor beta chain was sequenced in a study of blood T cells in healthy people across ages. Study conclusions and caveats: Donor CMV infection status was unknown, possibly confounding age-related changes in expanded clonotypes.

With 4 bases clipped from V and 0 bases from J, the junction kept 7 bases outside the gene matches. The CDR3 covers 16 residues. Remarks on this clonotype: The antigen remains undetermined.

For the second PCR, which ran for about 7 to 11 cycles, a sample-barcoded 5' primer and a J-beta primer mix were used. From the 5' RACE reads, TCRdb called clonotypes with MiXCR, one entry per CDR3 protein. Here the sample spans about a million distinct CDR3 sequences, roughly 51% being singletons. Each donor was a healthy Caucasian individual from Russia, aged roughly 6 to 95. The sequence was obtained from a woman aged 55-75 years in good health. V and J are TRBV12-3 or TRBV12-4 and TRBJ2-3, with 7 bases lining up with TRBD2. The sequenced sample consisted of blood. As DNA, the CDR3 is TGTGCCAGCAGTTCCTGGGGAGGGGCTAGCACAGATACGCAGTATTTT. Protein: CASSSWGGASTDTQYF.